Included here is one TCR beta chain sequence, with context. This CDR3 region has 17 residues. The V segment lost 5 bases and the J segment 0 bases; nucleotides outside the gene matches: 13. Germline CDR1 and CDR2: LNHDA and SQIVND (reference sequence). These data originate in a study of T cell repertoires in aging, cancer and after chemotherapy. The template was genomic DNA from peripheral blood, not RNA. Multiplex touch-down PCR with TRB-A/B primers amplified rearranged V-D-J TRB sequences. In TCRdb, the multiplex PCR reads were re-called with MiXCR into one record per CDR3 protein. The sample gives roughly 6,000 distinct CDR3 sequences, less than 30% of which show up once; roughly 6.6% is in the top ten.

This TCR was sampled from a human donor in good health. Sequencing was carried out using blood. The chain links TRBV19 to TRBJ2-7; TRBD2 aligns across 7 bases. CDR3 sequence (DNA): TGTGCCAGTAGTCCATACCGAAGGGACTACAGCTCCTACGAGCAGTACTTC. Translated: CASSPYRRDYSSYEQYF.